This T cell receptor beta chain comes out of a study of spatial heterogeneity in lung cancer. TCRdb reprocessed the 5' RACE reads with MiXCR, giving one entry per CDR3 protein. In the table there are over 3,000 distinct CDR3 sequences, around 15% of which are singletons. Stated time point: sample taken at primary tumor resection. Broader study findings: Within tumors, counts of expanded alpha and beta TCRs tracked tumor mutation counts.

Regarding this clonotype: Its cognate antigen is unknown.

Trimming removed 9 bases at V and 1 base at J, with 9 bases between. The CDR3 has 12 amino acids. CDR1 and CDR2 from the germline V gene are SNHLY and FYNNEI. Sequenced here: lung tumor tissue, sampled at surgery. This receptor was taken from a female donor with early-stage non-small cell lung cancer. The genes are TRBV2 and TRBJ1-1; D is ambiguous. CDR3: CARTAGNTEAFF. The DNA of the CDR3 is TGTGCCAGGACGGCAGGGAACACTGAAGCTTTCTTT.